This T cell receptor (beta chain) was retrieved from a study of blood T cell repertoires in COVID-19. Study overall: Sites across the United States, Italy and Spain contributed samples from acute and convalescent COVID-19. T cells, B-cell-depleted T cells, or PBMCs provided the cDNA or gDNA that served as material.

This CDR3 is built from 18 residues. Germline loops: CDR1 MNHEY, CDR2 SVGEGT. V dropped 0 bases and J dropped 4; count of bases not matched to a gene: 14. Original methodology: Reference gene primer amplification gave nucleated cell count estimates. Some clones are missing from TCRdb's copy, which holds only in-frame ones; the method was immunoSEQ multiplex PCR. V and J calls and clone size follow that table, whereas D and trimming were derived from the DNA. Of over 250,000 clones in the sample, 87% were seen once. The sequenced sample was peripheral blood. This chain uses TRBV6-2 or TRBV6-3 with TRBJ1-2; 7 positions agree with TRBD1. This TCR was sampled from a woman between 35 and 50 years old who had recovered from COVID-19. The chain's CDR3 is CASSYSTPGTALAYGYTF. The CDR3 DNA reads as TGTGCCAGCAGTTACTCGACTCCCGGGACAGCCCTCGCCTATGGCTACACCTTC.